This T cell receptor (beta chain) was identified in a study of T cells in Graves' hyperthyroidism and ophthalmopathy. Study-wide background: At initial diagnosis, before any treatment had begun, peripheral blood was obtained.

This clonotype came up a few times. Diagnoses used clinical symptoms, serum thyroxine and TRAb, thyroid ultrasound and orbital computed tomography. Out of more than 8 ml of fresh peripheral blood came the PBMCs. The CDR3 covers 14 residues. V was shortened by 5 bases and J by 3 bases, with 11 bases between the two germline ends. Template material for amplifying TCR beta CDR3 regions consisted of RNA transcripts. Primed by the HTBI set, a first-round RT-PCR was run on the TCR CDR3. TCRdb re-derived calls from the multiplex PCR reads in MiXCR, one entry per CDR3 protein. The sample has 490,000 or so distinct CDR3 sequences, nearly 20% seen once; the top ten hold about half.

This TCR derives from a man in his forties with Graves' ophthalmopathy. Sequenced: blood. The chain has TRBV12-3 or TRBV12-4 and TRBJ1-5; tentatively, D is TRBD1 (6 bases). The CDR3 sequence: CASSTDRFNQPQHF. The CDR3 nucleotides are TGTGCCAGCAGTACAGACAGGTTCAATCAGCCCCAGCATTTT.